Each of the 27 T cell receptor beta chains below was sequenced from the same sample in a study of blood T cell repertoires in COVID-19. Clones were read by immunoSEQ multiplex PCR, and TCRdb kept only the in-frame ones, dropping some. The repertoire holds around 370,000 clones, with about 93% as singletons. The source material was peripheral blood. All receptors come from a woman younger than 35 who had recovered from COVID-19.

The gene calls are TRBV4-3 and TRBJ2-1; D gene uncertain. Trimming removed 3 bases at V and 5 bases at J, with 17 bases between. Germline CDR1 and CDR2: LGHNA and YSLEER. CDR3 length equals 16 residues. CDR3 region: CASSQVRTHQDNEQFF. The CDR3 coding sequence is TGCGCCAGCAGCCAGGTTAGAACTCACCAAGACAATGAGCAGTTCTTC.

The rearrangement joins TRBV2 to TRBJ2-1; the match to TRBD2 covers 11 bases. The CDR3 is 15 amino acids. Germline V CDR1 and CDR2: SNHLY, FYNNEI. With V trimmed by 6 bases and J by 3 bases, 4 bases remained unmatched. Here the CDR3 DNA reads TGTGCCAGCAGCCGACTAGCGGGGCTCTACAATGAGCAGTTCTTC. This gives the protein CASSRLAGLYNEQFF.

The V and J genes are TRBV24-1 and TRBJ1-5, with D possibly being TRBD1 (5 bases). The V gene lost 2 bases and the J gene lost 3 bases, with 10 bases spanning the gap. Germline V CDR1 and CDR2: KGHDR, SFDVKD. This CDR3 region has 15 residues. The CDR3 here is CATSDSPGVNQPQHF. The CDR3 DNA sequence: TGTGCCACCAGTGATTCCCCGGGGGTCAATCAGCCCCAGCATTTT.

V gene TRBV6-2 or TRBV6-3 combines with J gene TRBJ1-5, with 7 bases matching TRBD1. The germline CDR1 and CDR2 sequences are MNHEY and SVGEGT. Trimming cost V 2 bases and J 5 bases; bases outside gene matches: 3. The CDR3 totals 14 residues. CDR3 in DNA: TGTGCCAGCAGTTACCCACAGGGGCATCAGCCCCAGCATTTT. Encoded protein: CASSYPQGHQPQHF.

V is TRBV2 and J is TRBJ2-5; 9 bases are shared with TRBD2. After removal of 2 bases from V and 3 bases from J, the junction contained 4 bases not matched to a gene. From germline, CDR1 is SNHLY and CDR2 FYNNEI. There are 15 residues in the CDR3. CDR3 protein: CASSEIAGVKETQYF. The CDR3 bases are TGTGCCAGCAGTGAAATAGCGGGAGTAAAAGAGACCCAGTACTTC.

The rearrangement joins TRBV7-2 to TRBJ1-5; D might be TRBD1 (5 bases). This CDR3 has 15 amino acids. The germline V gene has CDR1 SGHTA and CDR2 FQGNSA. V was shortened by 0 bases and J by 4 bases, with 10 bases between the two germline ends. CDR3 nucleotide sequence: TGTGCCAGCAGCTTAGCAGGTACAGGTAATCAGCCCCAGCATTTT. This sequence encodes CASSLAGTGNQPQHF.

This chain connects TRBV25-1 to TRBJ2-1, with 9 bases lining up with TRBD1. The length of the CDR3 is 15 residues. Losses at the gene ends were 3 bases for V and 3 bases for J; bases not matched to a gene: 3. Per germline, CDR1 MGHDK and CDR2 SYGVNS. The CDR3 here is CASSEGQGVYNEQFF. The CDR3 DNA reads TGTGCCAGCAGTGAGGGACAGGGCGTCTACAATGAGCAGTTCTTC.

The gene calls are TRBV30 and TRBJ1-1; D possibly corresponds to TRBD1 (5 bases). With 5 bases removed from V and 1 base from J, the gap between germline ends came to 14 bases. Per the germline V gene, CDR1 is GTSNPN and CDR2 is SVGIG (reference sequence). This CDR3 comprises 14 residues. The DNA for the CDR3 is TGTGCCTGGGCCACAGGAACTCCGAACACTGAAGCTTTCTTT. It specifies CAWATGTPNTEAFF.

The chain carries TRBV11-3 and TRBJ2-2; D call uncertain. The CDR3 contains 16 residues. Trimming took off 0 bases at V and 1 base at J, with 9 bases between the two ends. The germline gives CDR1 SGHNT, CDR2 YENEEA. The CDR3 DNA follows: TGTGCCAGCAGCTTAGATTCGACACAGAACACCGGGGAGCTGTTTTTT. Protein sequence: CASSLDSTQNTGELFF.

This clone has only one observation. The chain has TRBV10-3 and TRBJ2-3; 9 positions match TRBD2. CDR1 ENHRY and CDR2 SYGVKD come from the germline V gene. The CDR3 covers 16 residues. The V and J ends lost 7 bases and 5 bases, in that order; junction bases with no gene match: 13. The CDR3 reads CAIKPSNSGSGDTQYF. CDR3 coding DNA: TGTGCCATCAAACCGTCGAATAGCGGGAGTGGAGATACGCAGTATTTT.

The genes are TRBV21-1 and TRBJ2-7; TRBD2, the D gene given by the table, was not confirmed from the DNA. TRBV21-1 is annotated as a pseudogene. The CDR3 is 16 amino acids. The CDR3 nucleotides are TGTGCCAGCAACAAAATAGTCGAGCGGGAGCGCTACGAGCAGTACGTC. It encodes CASNKIVERERYEQYV.

CDR3 region: CASSQDNSYNEKLFF. CDR3 in DNA: TGCGCCAGCAGCCAAGATAACTCCTATAATGAAAAACTGTTTTTT. The chain employs TRBV4-3 and TRBJ1-4; D is unclear. Germline V gene sequence: CDR1 LGHNA, CDR2 YSLEER. The CDR3 runs to 15 residues. V was trimmed by 0 bases and J by 4 bases, leaving 9 bases between them.

The CDR3 reads CSASFPGGDYGYTF. The CDR3 DNA is TGCAGTGCTAGTTTTCCAGGGGGAGACTATGGCTACACCTTC. The chain has TRBV20-1 and TRBJ1-2, with TRBD1 matching over 7 bases. The CDR3 spans 14 residues. J gave up 3 bases and V 3 bases, and 7 bases lay outside the gene matches. Per the germline V gene, CDR1 is DFQATT and CDR2 is SNEGSKA (reference sequence).

This chain connects TRBV28 to TRBJ2-3; D not certain. CDR1 is MDHEN, CDR2 SYDVKM, per germline. Trimming stripped 8 bases from V and 2 bases from J, with 14 bases between. This CDR3 comprises 14 residues. CDR3 protein: CASFPSVATDTQYF. As DNA, the CDR3 is TGTGCCAGCTTCCCTTCCGTGGCCACAGATACGCAGTATTTT. Variable domain in full (rest from reference TRBV28 and TRBJ2-3): DVKVTQSSRYLVKRTGEKVFLECVQDMDHENMFWYRQDPGLGLRLIYFSYDVKMKEKGDIPEGYSVSREKKERFSLILESASTNQTSMYLCASFPSVATDTQYFGPGTRLTVL.

This chain joins TRBV14 and TRBJ2-3; 7 bases map to TRBD2. This CDR3 contains 16 residues. CDR1 is SGHDN, CDR2 FVKESK, per germline. Unmatched junction bases numbered 12, after V lost 4 bases and J lost 5 bases. The CDR3 bases are TGTGCCAGCAGCCCAAGACTAGCAGGAGGTATAGATACGCAGTATTTT. It yields the protein CASSPRLAGGIDTQYF.

This clone appeared a single time. This chain uses TRBV11-2 with TRBJ2-1; D is perhaps TRBD2 (5 bases). The CDR3 is 13 residues long. Trimming cost V 1 base and J 12 bases, with 13 bases left between them. Per the germline V gene, CDR1 is SGHAT and CDR2 is FQNNGV. CDR3 region: CASSLGSRRGQFF. Written as DNA, the CDR3 is TGTGCCAGCAGCTTAGGGTCCCGACGGGGGCAGTTCTTC. The variable domain in full, completed from reference TRBV11-2 and TRBJ2-1, reads EAGVAQSPRYKIIEKRQSVAFWCNPISGHATLYWYQQILGQGPKLLIQFQNNGVVDDSQLPKDRFSAERLKGVDSTLKIQPAKLEDSAVYLCASSLGSRRGQFFGPGTRLTVL.

CDR3: CASNLPGLAGGPRNEQFF. CDR3 bases: TGTGCCAGCAACCTCCCGGGACTAGCGGGAGGGCCGAGGAATGAGCAGTTCTTC. V and J are TRBV11-2 and TRBJ2-1; TRBD2 matches at 16 bases. The germline V gene has CDR1 SGHAT and CDR2 FQNNGV. V was clipped by 7 bases and J by 7 bases; unmatched bases: 13. The CDR3 is 18 residues long.

V is TRBV3-1 (or the pseudogene TRBV3-2) and J is TRBJ2-1, with 8 bases aligning to TRBD2. The CDR3 has 12 residues. V trimming: 6 bases; J trimming: 9 bases; junction bases outside the gene matches: 4. Germline loops: CDR1 LGHDT, CDR2 YNNKEL (reference sequence). The CDR3 region is CASRIAGSEQFF. CDR3 nucleotide sequence: TGTGCCAGCAGGATAGCGGGATCTGAGCAGTTCTTC.

The V and J genes are TRBV27 and TRBJ2-3, with 7 bases matching TRBD2. The length of the CDR3 is 16 residues. In germline, CDR1 is MNHEY, CDR2 SMNVEV (reference sequence). Trimming cost V 6 bases and J 3 bases; bases outside gene matches: 12. The CDR3 DNA sequence: TGTGCCAGCAGGCCTCGTACTAGCGCCTTAACAGATACGCAGTATTTT. This codes for CASRPRTSALTDTQYF.

The rearrangement links TRBV7-8 to TRBJ2-1, with 8 bases that match TRBD1. This CDR3 is built from 18 residues. Per germline, CDR1 SGHVS and CDR2 FQNEAQ. With 5 bases clipped from V and 8 bases from J, the junction kept 20 bases outside the gene matches. The chain's CDR3 is CASSAVRARTGKFDEQFF. CDR3 DNA: TGTGCCAGCAGCGCGGTTCGGGCCCGGACAGGGAAGTTCGATGAGCAGTTCTTC.

The CDR3 nucleotides read TGTGCCAGCAGCTTGGAGACAGGAGACAATCAGCCCCAGCATTTT. This codes for CASSLETGDNQPQHF. The gene calls are TRBV7-9 and TRBJ1-5; D possibly corresponds to TRBD1 (6 bases). The CDR3 runs 15 residues. Germline V gene sequence: CDR1 SEHNR, CDR2 FQNEAQ (reference sequence). The V end was cut by 3 bases, the J end by 3 bases, with 12 bases between.

The chain has TRBV3-1 (or the pseudogene TRBV3-2) and TRBJ2-2, with 10 nucleotides matching TRBD2. Per germline, CDR1 LGHDT and CDR2 YNNKEL (reference sequence). This CDR3 contains 18 residues. The trim removed 0 bases at V and 2 bases at J, leaving 6 bases unmatched. Written as DNA, the CDR3 is TGTGCCAGCAGCCAAGATCGGATAGCGGGAGGCAACACCGGGGAGCTGTTTTTT. It encodes CASSQDRIAGGNTGELFF.

This chain connects TRBV7-8 to TRBJ2-5, with 9 bases aligning to TRBD1. CDR1 and CDR2 from the germline V gene are SGHVS and FQNEAQ. This CDR3 comprises 16 residues. Losses at the gene ends were 1 base for V and 2 bases for J; bases not matched to a gene: 5. The CDR3 spells CASSLGNRGRQETQYF. In DNA, the CDR3 is TGTGCCAGCAGCTTAGGCAACAGGGGGCGGCAAGAGACCCAGTACTTC.

The V and J genes are TRBV6-2 or TRBV6-3 and TRBJ2-1, with 13 bases lining up with TRBD2. Trimming cost V 7 bases and J 10 bases; bases outside gene matches: 10. In germline, CDR1 is MNHEY, CDR2 SVGEGT. There are 15 residues in the CDR3. The CDR3: CASTPLAGGLGEQFF. The CDR3 DNA reads TGTGCCAGCACCCCACTAGCGGGAGGGCTTGGGGAGCAGTTCTTC.

CDR3 DNA sequence: TGCGCCAGCAGTCACCCTTCGCAGGCTACGCAGTATTTT. Translated, it gives CASSHPSQATQYF. The chain is built from TRBV4-3 and TRBJ2-3; D remains ambiguous. Germline loops: CDR1 LGHNA, CDR2 YSLEER. CDR3 length: 13 amino acids. Trimming took 6 bases from V and 8 from J, leaving 15 bases between them.

The chain recombines TRBV19 with TRBJ2-2; possible D gene TRBD2, 6 bases. V was clipped by 3 bases and J by 5 bases, with 10 bases between them. CDR3 length: 14 amino acids. The germline V gene has CDR1 LNHDA and CDR2 SQIVND (reference sequence). The CDR3: CASSMVAGTGELFF. CDR3 in DNA: TGTGCCAGTAGTATGGTGGCGGGGACCGGGGAGCTGTTTTTT.

The J gene is TRBJ2-5, the V gene TRBV10-3; TRBD2 agrees at 10 bases. The CDR3 consists of 16 residues. With V trimmed by 2 bases and J by 2 bases, 5 bases remained unmatched. Germline V gene data show CDR1 as ENHRY and CDR2 as SYGVKD. CDR3 sequence (DNA): TGTGCCATCAGTGAGATAGCGGGAGGAAAACAAGAGACCCAGTACTTC. Encoded protein: CAISEIAGGKQETQYF.